The rows below give T cell receptor beta chains drawn from one sample of a study of T cell changes during pregnancy in multiple sclerosis. Clones were read by immunoSEQ multiplex PCR, and TCRdb kept only the in-frame ones, dropping some. The sample has about 60,000 clones, roughly nine tenths seen once. The specimen comprised CD4+ T cells from peripheral blood mononuclear cells, sampled in the second trimester of pregnancy. The receptors shown here come from a female donor with multiple sclerosis, enrolled in a pregnancy study. CDR3s include the opening cysteine and the closing phenylalanine or tryptophan. The order of the fields is V gene, CDR3 length, J gene, clone size, D gene, CDR3 DNA, CDR3 protein. A D gene is named only where the DNA matches it firmly. Only part of the rows carry a size: once, few, many, or a class if the clone is expanded.

TRBV27	15	TRBJ2-4	few	-	TGTGCCAGCAGGATGGACACCCTAGCCAAAAACATTCAGTACTTC	CASRMDTLAKNIQYF
TRBV30	12	TRBJ2-7	-	-	TGTGCCTGGGGTTTCACCATCACAGAGCAGTACTTC	CAWGFTITEQYF
TRBV6-1	16	TRBJ1-5	-	TRBD1	TGTGCCAGCAGTGAAGTCGGACAGGGGGACGGGCAGCCCCAGCATTTT	CASSEVGQGDGQPQHF
TRBV18	16	TRBJ2-1	-	-	TGTGCCAGCTCACGCGGTTCACGGGACACCTACAATGAGCAGTTCTTC	CASSRGSRDTYNEQFF
TRBV6-1	14	TRBJ1-5	once	TRBD1	TGTGCCAGCCTCTCGGGACAGGGATATCAGCCCCAGCATTTT	CASLSGQGYQPQHF
TRBV14	17	TRBJ2-7	-	-	TGTGCCAGCAGCCAAGTACGGGCAGGGTGGAGTACCTACGAGCAGTACTTC	CASSQVRAGWSTYEQYF
TRBV6-5	14	TRBJ2-5	-	TRBD2	TGTGCCAGCAGTTCTCGGGGGGGGCAAGAGACCCAGTACTTC	CASSSRGGQETQYF
TRBV5-4	15	TRBJ2-5	-	-	TGTGCCAGCAGCCCCACCGTGCGGCCCCAAGAGACCCAGTACTTC	CASSPTVRPQETQYF
TRBV30	16	TRBJ1-3	-	-	TGTGCCTGGAGCACCAAGAGGGCAGTCTCTGGAAACACCATATATTTT	CAWSTKRAVSGNTIYF
TRBV5-4	17	TRBJ2-1	-	-	TGTGCCAGCAGCCGACCGTGGGACTTCCGGGGTCCTAATGAGCAGTTCTTC	CASSRPWDFRGPNEQFF
TRBV2	14	TRBJ2-7	-	TRBD1	TGTGCCAGCCGAGACAGGGCCCGCTCCTACGAGCAGTACTTC	CASRDRARSYEQYF
TRBV2	14	TRBJ2-2	-	TRBD2	TGTGCCAGCAGTGCCCAGCGGGGCACCGGGGAGCTGTTTTTT	CASSAQRGTGELFF
TRBV11-2	13	TRBJ2-7	-	TRBD2	TGTGCCAGCAGCCTAAGACTAGCGGCCGAGCAGTACTTC	CASSLRLAAEQYF
TRBV7-9	15	TRBJ1-5	-	TRBD1	TGTGCCAGCAGCTTGGGGGGACAGGGGTATCAGCCCCAGCATTTT	CASSLGGQGYQPQHF
TRBV9	16	TRBJ2-6	-	-	TGTGCCAGCAGCGTAGGTGGCGGTGCTGGGGCCAACGTCCTGACTTTC	CASSVGGGAGANVLTF
TRBV7-3	14	TRBJ2-6	-	-	TGTGCCAGTAAATCGACTTCTGGGGCCAACGTCCTGACTTTC	CASKSTSGANVLTF
TRBV19	16	TRBJ1-6	-	TRBD1	TGTGCCAGTGCCGATAAAAGGAACAGGGGACATAGGGCCCTCCACTTT	CASADKRNRGHRALHF
TRBV7-9	13	TRBJ1-1	few	TRBD1	TGTGCCAGCAGCGCAACAGGGGGCTCTGAAGCTTTCTTT	CASSATGGSEAFF
TRBV19	13	TRBJ1-1	-	TRBD1	TGTGCCAGTAGTGCCCGACAGGGGCTTGAAGCTTTCTTT	CASSARQGLEAFF
TRBV29-1	12	TRBJ2-1	-	-	TGCAGCGTTGAAAGGGGTTACAATGAGCAGTTCTTC	CSVERGYNEQFF
TRBV28	14	TRBJ2-7	-	-	TGTGCCAGCAGTTTGGGACTTGGGATCTACGAGCAGTACTTC	CASSLGLGIYEQYF
TRBV4-2	14	TRBJ1-1	-	-	TGTGCCAGCAGCCAAGATCGGGGGTGGACTGAAGCTTTCTTT	CASSQDRGWTEAFF
TRBV6-1	15	TRBJ2-1	once	-	TGTGCCAGCAGACCTCTATTTCCTACCCTGAATGAGCAGTTCTTC	CASRPLFPTLNEQFF
TRBV5-6	16	TRBJ2-7	-	TRBD1	TGTGCCAGCAGCTGGGGACCCGGGACAGGGGTAGACGAGCAGTACTTC	CASSWGPGTGVDEQYF
TRBV11-2	14	TRBJ2-7	-	TRBD1	TGTGCCAGCAGCTTTAGGGACAGAGCCTACGAGCAGTACTTC	CASSFRDRAYEQYF
TRBV10-3	13	TRBJ1-1	-	-	TGTGCCATCAGTGAGTCGAGTGTGTCGGGAGCTTTCTTT	CAISESSVSGAFF
TRBV4-1	16	TRBJ1-2	few	-	TGCGCCAGCAGCCAAGAAAGTCGGGGAGGTCTTGGGGGCTACACCTTC	CASSQESRGGLGGYTF
TRBV29-1	14	TRBJ2-2	-	TRBD1	TGCAGCGTTAAAAGGACAGGGGGCACCGGGGAGCTGTTTTTT	CSVKRTGGTGELFF